Each of the 23 T cell receptor beta chains below was sequenced from the same sample in a study of T-cell reconstitution after alpha-beta-depleted transplantation in children. Library preparation (for TCRbeta) was performed with unique molecular identifiers. TCRdb used MiXCR to reprocess the PCR reads, holding one entry per CDR3 protein. This sample has under 350,000 distinct CDR3 sequences, with more than 9% found just once. The material was PBMCs from the stem cell graft donor, obtained from the stem cell graft. All receptors derive from a human donor who donated a stem cell graft to a child with SCID.

V is TRBV5-1 and J is TRBJ2-1, with a tentative D call TRBD2 (5 bases). Germline V lookup: CDR1 SGHRS, CDR2 YFSETQ. CDR3 length equals 14 residues. V was trimmed by 0 bases and J by 6 bases, leaving 10 bases between them. CDR3 residues: CASSLDERVNEQFF. CDR3 DNA: TGCGCCAGCAGCTTGGATGAGAGGGTCAATGAGCAGTTCTTC.

This clonotype was seen only a few times. The chain has TRBV5-1 and TRBJ1-2, with TRBD1 matching over 7 bases. CDR1 SGHRS and CDR2 YFSETQ come from the germline V gene. Trimming cost V 4 bases and J 4 bases; bases outside gene matches: 7. The length of the CDR3 is 14 residues. Here the CDR3 reads CASSEGTVIYGYTF. In nucleotides, the CDR3 is TGCGCCAGCAGCGAAGGGACAGTCATCTATGGCTACACCTTC.

The V and J genes are TRBV10-1 and TRBJ2-5; no firm D call. In germline, CDR1 is WNHNN, CDR2 SYGVQD (reference sequence). V was clipped by 3 bases and J by 6 bases, with 8 bases between them. The CDR3 runs to 12 residues. The CDR3 nucleotides read TGCGCCAGCAGTGAACTCAGACAGACCCAGTACTTC. Its translation: CASSELRQTQYF.

This clonotype has only a few counts. The V and J genes are TRBV15 and TRBJ2-2; D is possibly TRBD2 (6 bases). This CDR3 has 14 residues. The germline V and J ends were trimmed by 6 bases and 2 bases, with 10 bases remaining between them. CDR1 and CDR2 from the germline V gene are LNHNV and YYDKDF (reference sequence). The CDR3 DNA reads TGTGCCACCAGACCCGGGACTAACACCGGGGAGCTGTTTTTT. Its translation is CATRPGTNTGELFF.

The chain combines TRBV29-1 with TRBJ2-2; D possibly matches TRBD1 or TRBD2 (7 bases each). V lost 1 base and J lost 5, with 14 bases in between. The V gene's germline CDR1 is SQVTM and CDR2 ANQGSEA. This CDR3 is built from 15 residues. This CDR3 reads CSVEGRQGGTGELFF. The CDR3 DNA reads as TGCAGCGTTGAAGGCCGACAGGGAGGGACCGGGGAGCTGTTTTTT.

The sample holds many counts of this clonotype. This chain joins TRBV6-1 and TRBJ2-7; D gene uncertain. This CDR3 comprises 14 residues. V was clipped by 6 bases and J by 4 bases, with 16 bases between them. Germline V gene lookup returns CDR1 MNHNS and CDR2 SASEGT. The CDR3 DNA reads as TGTGCCAGCAGCCAAGGTCGGCGTTTATACGAGCAGTACTTC. Translated, it gives CASSQGRRLYEQYF.

The CDR3 here is CASSLDTGKLFF. Written as DNA, the CDR3 is TGCGCCAGCAGCTTAGACACGGGGAAGCTGTTTTTT. V gene TRBV5-1 combines with J gene TRBJ2-2, with D perhaps TRBD2 (5 bases). The V end was cut by 2 bases, the J end by 12 bases, with 11 bases between. The CDR3 spans 12 residues. From germline, CDR1 is SGHRS and CDR2 YFSETQ. Drawing the rest from reference TRBV5-1 and TRBJ2-2, the complete variable domain is KAGVTQTPRYLIKTRGQQVTLSCSPISGHRSVSWYQQTPGQGLQFLFEYFSETQRNKGNFPGRFSGRQFSNSRSEMNVSTLELGDSALYLCASSLDTGKLFFGEGSRLTVL.

This clonotype was seen ten or more times. V gene TRBV5-1 combines with J gene TRBJ2-3, with 9 bases fitting TRBD2. The ends lost 1 base at V and 3 bases at J; junction bases unmatched: 6. CDR3 length: 16 residues. Germline values: CDR1 SGHRS, CDR2 YFSETQ. The DNA of the CDR3 is TGCGCCAGCAGCTTGCTTCCGACTAGCGGAACAGATACGCAGTATTTT. Its translation: CASSLLPTSGTDTQYF. Full variable domain (remainder filled in from reference TRBV5-1 and TRBJ2-3): KAGVTQTPRYLIKTRGQQVTLSCSPISGHRSVSWYQQTPGQGLQFLFEYFSETQRNKGNFPGRFSGRQFSNSRSEMNVSTLELGDSALYLCASSLLPTSGTDTQYFGPGTRLTVL.

The genes are TRBV5-1 and TRBJ2-2; D is undetermined. The CDR3 is 17 amino acids. CDR1 is SGHRS, CDR2 YFSETQ, per germline. V was clipped by 0 bases and J by 1 base, with 13 bases between them. CDR3 in DNA: TGCGCCAGCAGCTTGGTCGAGTCGACCGAGAACACCGGGGAGCTGTTTTTT. This codes for CASSLVESTENTGELFF.

This chain links TRBV10-3 with TRBJ1-5, with D maybe TRBD1 (6 bases). Trimming removed 9 bases from V and 6 bases from J, with 15 bases in between. The CDR3 sequence is 13 residues long. Per germline, CDR1 ENHRY and CDR2 SYGVKD. CDR3 in amino acids: CAIKREGGQPQHF. The CDR3 DNA is TGTGCCATTAAACGGGAGGGGGGTCAGCCCCAGCATTTT.

The CDR3 DNA reads TGCAGTGCTAATGGGGGGGGTCAGCCCCAGCATTTT. It translates to CSANGGGQPQHF. The J gene is TRBJ1-5, the V gene TRBV20-1, with TRBD1 as a possible D gene (5 bases). CDR1 is DFQATT, CDR2 SNEGSKA, per germline (reference sequence). With 4 bases removed from V and 6 bases from J, the gap between germline ends came to 10 bases. CDR3 length: 12 residues.

This clonotype has more than one count but fewer than ten. The chain is built from TRBV20-1 and TRBJ2-2, with D perhaps being TRBD1 or TRBD2 (5 bases each). Germline-derived CDR1 and CDR2 are DFQATT and SNEGSKA (reference sequence). The CDR3 loop spans 15 amino acids. Trimming took off 5 bases at V and 1 base at J, with 14 bases between the two ends. CDR3 bases: TGCAGTGCTGGGGACCCACAGGAGAACACCGGGGAGCTGTTTTTT. Translated: CSAGDPQENTGELFF.

The V call is TRBV12-5, the J call TRBJ2-7; a weak D match, TRBD1 (5 bases). The CDR3 runs 13 residues. From germline, CDR1 is LGHNT and CDR2 FRNRAP. With 6 bases removed from V and 5 bases from J, the gap between germline ends came to 14 bases. CDR3 in amino acids: CASGLPTAHEQYF. The CDR3 nucleotides read TGTGCTAGTGGCTTACCGACAGCTCACGAGCAGTACTTC.

In its sample, this clonotype was seen a few times. The chain carries TRBV6-5 and TRBJ2-7; TRBD2 matches at 9 bases. Germline V CDR1 and CDR2: MNHEY, SVGAGI. This CDR3 is built from 14 residues. V lost 6 bases to trimming and J lost 3 bases; unmatched junction nucleotides: 6. The CDR3 region is CASSNSGGGYEQYF. As DNA, the CDR3 is TGTGCCAGCAGCAATAGCGGGGGAGGCTACGAGCAGTACTTC.

This clonotype turned up a few times. This chain links TRBV19 with TRBJ2-1; D might be TRBD2 (6 bases). Trimming shortened V by 7 bases and J by 2 bases, and 15 bases separated the two germline ends. The CDR3 contains 15 residues. Germline CDR1 LNHDA, CDR2 SQIVND (reference sequence). The CDR3 DNA is TGTGCCAGTACCGTCGGAGGGTCCGCCTACAATGAGCAGTTCTTC. It is translated as CASTVGGSAYNEQFF.

The chain recombines TRBV5-6 with TRBJ2-5; 11 bases fit TRBD2. CDR1 is SGHDT, CDR2 YYEEEE, per germline. V lost 0 bases and J lost 4; bases outside the gene matches: 5. The CDR3 spans 16 residues. The chain's CDR3 is CASSLDTSGGGETQYF. In DNA, the CDR3 is TGTGCCAGCAGCTTGGATACTAGCGGGGGAGGAGAGACCCAGTACTTC.

This rearrangement joins TRBV5-4 to TRBJ1-1, with D possibly matching TRBD1 (5 bases). This CDR3 is 15 amino acids long. CDR1 and CDR2 from the germline V gene are SGHNT and YYREEE (reference sequence). V lost 4 bases to trimming and J lost 4 bases, with 17 bases between them. The CDR3 spells CASSILRELGTEAFF. CDR3 DNA: TGTGCCAGCAGCATACTCAGGGAGTTGGGCACTGAAGCTTTCTTT.

The chain joins TRBV3-1 to TRBJ2-5; 8 nucleotides match TRBD1. CDR1 and CDR2 (germline): LGHDT, YNNKEL (reference sequence). V shed 3 bases and J 4 bases; nucleotides not matched to a gene: 4. CDR3 length equals 14 residues. CDR3 nucleotide sequence: TGTGCCAGCAGCCAGGCACAGGGGGTAGAGACCCAGTACTTC. It is translated as CASSQAQGVETQYF.

The chain has TRBV10-3 and TRBJ2-4, with 10 positions matching TRBD2. Unmatched junction bases numbered 6, after V lost 3 bases and J lost 4 bases. This CDR3 has 16 amino acids. The germline V gene encodes CDR1 ENHRY and CDR2 SYGVKD. CDR3 in DNA: TGTGCCATCAGTGACGGGACTAGCGCCGGGAAAAACATTCAGTACTTC. Encoded protein: CAISDGTSAGKNIQYF.

This clonotype was observed a handful of times. The V and J genes are TRBV7-6 and TRBJ1-4, with D unclear. The CDR3 covers 14 residues. Germline loops: CDR1 SGHVS, CDR2 FNYEAQ. V lost 4 bases and J 7 bases, leaving 13 bases between the germline ends. The chain's CDR3 is CASSWEGRSEKLFF. The CDR3 DNA sequence: TGTGCCAGCAGCTGGGAGGGTAGATCTGAAAAACTGTTTTTT.

The genes are TRBV12-3 or TRBV12-4 and TRBJ1-5; D is unclear. Trimming pared 4 bases from V and 2 bases from J, leaving 12 bases between. The CDR3 covers 15 residues. The CDR3 sequence is CASSSYDAGNQPQHF. Here the CDR3 DNA reads TGTGCCAGCAGTTCTTACGACGCTGGCAATCAGCCCCAGCATTTT.

This clonotype was picked up many times. The chain has TRBV3-1 and TRBJ1-2, with no clear D. Trimming took 6 bases from V and 2 from J, leaving 7 bases between them. The CDR3 totals 12 residues. Per the germline V gene, CDR1 is LGHDT and CDR2 is YNNKEL (reference sequence). CDR3 residues: CASRNMNYGYTF. The CDR3, as DNA: TGTGCCAGCAGGAACATGAACTATGGCTACACCTTC.

The chain uses TRBV20-1 and TRBJ2-7; the match to TRBD1 covers 10 bases. The CDR3 covers 12 residues. Trimming took 6 bases from V and 5 from J; bases not matched to a gene: 4. Germline V CDR1 and CDR2: DFQATT, SNEGSKA (reference sequence). The CDR3 DNA reads TGCAGTGCACTGGGACAGGGGAACGAGCAGTACTTC. Translating gives CSALGQGNEQYF.